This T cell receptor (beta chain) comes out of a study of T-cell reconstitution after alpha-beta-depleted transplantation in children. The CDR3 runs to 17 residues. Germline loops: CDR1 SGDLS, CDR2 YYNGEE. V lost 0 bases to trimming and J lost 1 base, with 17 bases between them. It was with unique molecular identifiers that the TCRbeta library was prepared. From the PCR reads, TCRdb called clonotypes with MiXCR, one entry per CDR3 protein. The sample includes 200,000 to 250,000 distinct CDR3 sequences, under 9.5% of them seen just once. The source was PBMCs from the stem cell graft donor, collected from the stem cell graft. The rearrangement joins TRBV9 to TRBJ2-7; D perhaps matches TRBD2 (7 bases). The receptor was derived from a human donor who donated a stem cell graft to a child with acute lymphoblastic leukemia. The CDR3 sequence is CASSVGGASGLSYEQYF. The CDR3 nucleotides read TGTGCCAGCAGCGTAGGGGGGGCTAGCGGCTTGTCCTACGAGCAGTACTTC. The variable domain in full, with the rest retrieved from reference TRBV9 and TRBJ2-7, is DSGVTQTPKHLITATGQRVTLRCSPRSGDLSVYWYQQSLDQGLQFLIQYYNGEERAKGNILERFSAQQFPDLHSELNLSSLELGDSALYFCASSVGGASGLSYEQYFGPGTRLTVT.